Shown below are 14 T cell receptor beta chains from a single sample sequenced in a study of breast tumors, draining lymph nodes, adjacent tissues. From the multiplex PCR reads, TCRdb called clonotypes with MiXCR, one entry per CDR3 protein. The table records around 19,000 distinct CDR3 sequences, 25% to 35% of them present only once. The specimen was breast tumor tissue. These receptors all stem from a female donor with breast cancer. Some clones in this sample may be carry-over from other donors' samples.

This clonotype was counted ten times or more. A junction boundary mismatches the germline segment, possibly from a read error. The V call is TRBV7-3, the J call TRBJ2-7, with D unresolved. There are 13 residues in the CDR3. Germline values: CDR1 SGHTA, CDR2 FQGTGA. CDR3 in amino acids: CANSLGKTYEQYF. In DNA form, the CDR3 reads TGTGCCAACAGCTTAGGGAAGACCTACGAGCAGTACTTC.

A word on this clonotype: At one end the junction does not follow the germline gene, possibly because of a read error. The chain uses TRBV4-3 and TRBJ2-7, with D hard to call. CDR3 length: 16 amino acids. Germline V gene data show CDR1 as LGHNA and CDR2 as YSLEER. The CDR3 region has the DNA TGCGCCAGCAGTCAAGATATTTTCTTCCCTTCCTACGAGCAGCACTTC. Translated: CASSQDIFFPSYEQHF.

At least ten counts were recorded for this clonotype. V and J are TRBV7-9 and TRBJ2-7; 8 positions match TRBD1. The germline V gene encodes CDR1 SEHNR and CDR2 FQNEAQ (reference sequence). This CDR3 region has 14 residues. Unmatched junction bases numbered 6, after V lost 5 bases and J lost 3 bases. The CDR3 here is CASSPGGSLYEQYF. For the CDR3, the DNA is TGTGCCAGCAGCCCAGGGGGCTCCCTCTACGAGCAGTACTTC.

This clonotype rates as medium-sized. The rearrangement links TRBV30 to TRBJ2-7; 9 positions agree with TRBD2. V dropped 3 bases and J dropped 3; count of bases not matched to a gene: 6. CDR1 and CDR2 from the germline V gene are GTSNPN and SVGIG (reference sequence). CDR3 length: 14 residues. DNA of the CDR3: TGTGCCTGGAGGCTCAGGACTAGCGACTACGAGCAGTACTTC. It yields the protein CAWRLRTSDYEQYF.

This clonotype was counted many times. This chain uses TRBV2 with TRBJ1-2; D call uncertain. This CDR3 contains 16 residues. Germline CDR1 SNHLY, CDR2 FYNNEI. The germline V and J ends were trimmed by 4 bases and 1 base, with 16 bases remaining between them. The CDR3 DNA reads TGTGCCAGCAGTGTACTATACAGCAACTTTAACTATGGCTACACCTTC. It codes for CASSVLYSNFNYGYTF.

This clonotype has at least ten counts. The rearrangement joins TRBV3-1 to TRBJ2-7; D gene uncertain. Germline V gene sequence: CDR1 LGHDT, CDR2 YNNKEL (reference sequence). The length of the CDR3 is 13 residues. V was cut by 4 bases and J by 4 bases, with 11 bases left in between. CDR3 loop: CASSPQGRYEQYF. The DNA for the CDR3 is TGTGCCAGCAGCCCTCAAGGCCGGTACGAGCAGTACTTC.

In its sample, this clonotype was seen many times. V usage is TRBV18 and J usage is TRBJ2-7, with D perhaps assigned TRBD1 or TRBD2 (5 bases each). The CDR3 has 18 residues. The germline CDR1 and CDR2 sequences are KGHSH and LQKENI. V shed 3 bases and J shed 2 bases, with 23 bases lying between them. This CDR3 is CASSPPPGVGHRTYEQYF. The CDR3 bases are TGTGCCAGCTCACCTCCGCCCGGGGTAGGGCACAGGACCTACGAGCAGTACTTC.

This clonotype came up many times. The J gene is TRBJ1-2, the V gene TRBV7-9, with D unresolved. The V end was cut by 1 base, the J end by 0 bases, with 3 bases between. Looked up from germline, CDR1 is SEHNR and CDR2 is FQNEAQ (reference sequence). The CDR3 has 13 amino acids. The CDR3 sequence: CASSLVANYGYTF. The CDR3 coding sequence is TGTGCCAGCAGCTTAGTAGCTAACTATGGCTACACCTTC.

As concerns this clonotype: One end of the junction is discordant with germline, which a read error may explain. The chain combines TRBV6-2 or TRBV6-3 with TRBJ2-5, with D perhaps TRBD2 (6 bases). The CDR3 runs to 15 residues. From germline, CDR1 is MNHEY and CDR2 SVGEGT. The CDR3 DNA follows: TGTGACAGCAGCTCCCAACGACTAGGCCAAGAGACCCAATACTTC. Protein sequence: CDSSSQRLGQETQYF.

This clonotype was picked up many times. This chain links TRBV5-1 with TRBJ2-6; TRBD1 matches at 10 bases. CDR1 and CDR2 (germline): SGHRS, YFSETQ. V shed 5 bases, J shed 1 base, and the junction held 9 bases outside the gene matches. The CDR3 loop spans 18 amino acids. CDR3 bases: TGCGCCAGCAGTCTCCGTCCGGGACAGGGGTCTGGGGCCAACGTCCTGACTTTC. Protein product: CASSLRPGQGSGANVLTF. The full variable domain, in which reference TRBV5-1 and TRBJ2-6 provide the parts outside the CDR3, is KAGVTQTPRYLIKTRGQQVTLSCSPISGHRSVSWYQQTPGQGLQFLFEYFSETQRNKGNFPGRFSGRQFSNSRSEMNVSTLELGDSALYLCASSLRPGQGSGANVLTFGAGSRLTVL.

This clonotype was seen a single time. The chain combines TRBV11-2 with TRBJ1-6; maybe TRBD1 (6 bases). CDR3 length: 12 residues. Per germline, CDR1 SGHAT and CDR2 FQNNGV. Trimming stripped 5 bases from V and 10 bases from J, with 9 bases between. The CDR3: CASSPGASPLHF. The CDR3, as DNA: TGTGCCAGCAGCCCAGGGGCCTCACCCCTCCACTTT.

The chain couples TRBV7-9 to TRBJ1-1; D is perhaps TRBD1 (6 bases). Trimming removed 1 base at V and 0 bases at J, with 12 bases between. The CDR3 contains 16 residues. The germline V gene encodes CDR1 SEHNR and CDR2 FQNEAQ (reference sequence). This CDR3 reads CASSLEGQGMNTEAFF. CDR3 coding DNA: TGTGCCAGCAGCTTAGAAGGTCAGGGGATGAACACTGAAGCTTTCTTT.

This clonotype was seen ten or more times. CDR3: CATRPGQGAGDGNTIYF. CDR3 sequence (DNA): TGTGCCACAAGACCGGGACAGGGGGCTGGTGATGGAAACACCATATATTTT. The chain has TRBV2 and TRBJ1-3, with TRBD1 matching over 12 bases. The V segment lost 10 bases and the J segment 3 bases; nucleotides outside the gene matches: 13. Germline loops: CDR1 SNHLY, CDR2 FYNNEI. This CDR3 is built from 17 residues.

The chain links TRBV20-1 to TRBJ2-5; 13 positions match TRBD2. The V gene's germline CDR1 is DFQATT and CDR2 SNEGSKA (reference sequence). The CDR3 has 17 amino acids. V lost 1 base, J lost 3 bases, and 8 bases stayed unmatched. The chain's CDR3 is CSARGGGTSGMKETQYF. The CDR3 bases are TGCAGTGCTAGAGGAGGCGGGACTAGCGGGATGAAAGAGACCCAGTACTTC.